This TCR beta chain was recovered during a study of cytomegalovirus exposure and HLA in healthy donors (dated 2017 in TCRdb). Describing the broader study: According to a later analysis, the roughly 120 validation repertoires were produced on the same platform as the 680 or so repertoires of the first cohort. A separate validation cohort of roughly 130 different subjects was used in addition to the roughly 620-subject first cohort. The study aimed to test whether signatures of past pathogen exposure could be identified by cataloging public T cell receptors. To predict cytomegalovirus infection status, the study brought together high-throughput TCR immunosequencing, statistical association of individual TCRs with disease status, and machine learning. Study-wide conclusions, independent of this receptor: The authors suggested that the approach could potentially be extended to other disease states and immunological phenotypes. In a later analysis, TCRs clustered in the first cohort were found to also tend to co-occur in the 130 or so validation repertoires, with 85% to 95% of cluster scores above 0. In vitro tests confirmed that three of the cytomegalovirus-associated TCR beta chains recognize cytomegalovirus antigens. Cytomegalovirus status was reported to be diagnosed by the classifier with high specificity and sensitivity in both the original and validation cohorts. While some public TCRs were present in many individuals, most TCR sequences turned up only very rarely across donors. A later analysis had no HLA typing for the validation cohort, so co-occurrence there was scored across all 120 or so repertoires. The study listed 164 TCR beta chains as associated with cytomegalovirus.

Library generation was performed with the immunoSEQ multiplex PCR assay. As for the authors' bioinformatics: A statistical classification framework was built for diagnosing cytomegalovirus status from the catalog of TCR beta chain sequences. Drawn from immuneACCESS, this table holds only the in-frame rearrangements with V and J called that TCRdb kept. Clones are partly lost; checked studies trace under half to an unresolved V gene and leave the rest unexplained. From that table come the V and J calls and clone size; the DNA was used to work out D and trimming. For this sample the table gives 150,000 to 200,000 clones, of which 70% to 90% were detected only once. The biggest ten clones account for about 6% of the sample. Regarding this clone: No cognate antigen has been identified for it. No base quality information exists; no much larger clone differs at one position.

Donors formed part of the validation cohort, which comprised 120 subjects and was distinct from the first cohort of 666 subjects. This clonotype was sampled from a woman aged 25 to 39 in good health and CMV-seronegative. The source material was PBMCs.

The nucleotide sequence is given as TGCGCCAGCAGCCAAACACCTCAGGGGGGCGGAAACACCATATATTTT. The translation is CASSQTPQGGGNTIYF. Rearrangement joined TRBV4-3 to TRBJ1-3; 7 central nucleotides agree with TRBD1. V is cut back by 2 bases and J by 4 bases, with 8 bases in the junction unmatched. The CDR3 sequence holds 16 residues, the cysteine and phenylalanine included. Only the CDR3 part of the read is kept: 48 bases, read in frame from the first base. The germline V gene provides CDR1 LGHNA and CDR2 YSLEER.